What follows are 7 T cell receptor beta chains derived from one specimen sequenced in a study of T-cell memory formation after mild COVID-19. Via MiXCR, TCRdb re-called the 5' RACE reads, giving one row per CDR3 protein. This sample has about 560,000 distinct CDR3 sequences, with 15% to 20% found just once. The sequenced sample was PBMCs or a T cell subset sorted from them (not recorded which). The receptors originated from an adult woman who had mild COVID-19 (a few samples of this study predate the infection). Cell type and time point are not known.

The CDR3 spells CASSHPGDGAFF. The CDR3 DNA reads as TGCGCCAGCAGCCACCCAGGGGACGGAGCTTTCTTT. The rearrangement links TRBV4-1 to TRBJ1-1, with D perhaps matching TRBD1 (6 bases). This CDR3 region has 12 residues. V was cut by 3 bases and J by 10 bases, with 12 bases left in between. Germline V gives CDR1 MGHRA, CDR2 YSYEKL.

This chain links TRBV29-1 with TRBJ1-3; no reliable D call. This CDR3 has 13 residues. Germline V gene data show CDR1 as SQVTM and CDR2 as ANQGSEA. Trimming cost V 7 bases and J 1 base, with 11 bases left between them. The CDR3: CSAIPGSGNTIYF. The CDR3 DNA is TGCAGCGCCATCCCAGGTTCTGGAAACACCATATATTTT. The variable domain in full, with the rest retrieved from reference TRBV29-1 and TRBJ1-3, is SAVISQKPSRDICQRGTSLTIQCQVDSQVTMMFWYRQQPGQSLTLIATANQGSEATYESGFVIDKFPISRPNLTFSTLTVSNMSPEDSSIYLCSAIPGSGNTIYFGEGSWLTVV.

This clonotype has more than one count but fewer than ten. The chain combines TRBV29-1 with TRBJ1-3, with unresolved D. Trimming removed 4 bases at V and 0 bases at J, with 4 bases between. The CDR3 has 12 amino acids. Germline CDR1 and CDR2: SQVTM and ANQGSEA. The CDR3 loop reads CSVAISGNTIYF. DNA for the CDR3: TGCAGCGTTGCCATCTCTGGAAACACCATATATTTT. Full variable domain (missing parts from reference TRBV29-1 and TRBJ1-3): SAVISQKPSRDICQRGTSLTIQCQVDSQVTMMFWYRQQPGQSLTLIATANQGSEATYESGFVIDKFPISRPNLTFSTLTVSNMSPEDSSIYLCSVAISGNTIYFGEGSWLTVV.

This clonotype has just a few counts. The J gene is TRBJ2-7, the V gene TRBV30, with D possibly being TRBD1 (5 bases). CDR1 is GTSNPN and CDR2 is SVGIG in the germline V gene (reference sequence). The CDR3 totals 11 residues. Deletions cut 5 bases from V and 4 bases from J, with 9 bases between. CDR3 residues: CAWAGQYEQYF. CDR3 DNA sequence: TGTGCCTGGGCAGGGCAGTACGAGCAGTACTTC.

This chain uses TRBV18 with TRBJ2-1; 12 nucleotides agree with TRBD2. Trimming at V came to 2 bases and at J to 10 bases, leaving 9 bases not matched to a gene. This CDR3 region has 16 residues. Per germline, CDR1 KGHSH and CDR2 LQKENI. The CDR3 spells CASSPLTSGRIQEQFF. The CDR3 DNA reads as TGTGCCAGCTCACCATTAACTAGCGGGAGGATCCAGGAGCAGTTCTTC. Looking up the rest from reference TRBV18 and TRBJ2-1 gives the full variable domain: NAGVMQNPRHLVRRRGQEARLRCSPMKGHSHVYWYRQLPEEGLKFMVYLQKENIIDESGMPKERFSAEFPKEGPSILRIQQVVRGDSAAYFCASSPLTSGRIQEQFFGPGTRLTVL.

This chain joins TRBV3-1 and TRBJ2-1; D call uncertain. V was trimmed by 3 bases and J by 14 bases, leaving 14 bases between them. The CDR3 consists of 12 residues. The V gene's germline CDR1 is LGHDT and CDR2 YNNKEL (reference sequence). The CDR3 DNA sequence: TGTGCCAGCAGCCAGGAATCGATTGGGGAGTTCTTC. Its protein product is CASSQESIGEFF.

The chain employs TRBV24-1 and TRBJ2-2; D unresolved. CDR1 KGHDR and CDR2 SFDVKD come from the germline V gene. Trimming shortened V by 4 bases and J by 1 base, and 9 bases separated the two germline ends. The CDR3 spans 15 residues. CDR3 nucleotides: TGTGCCACCAGTGACCTCAAGTTGAACACCGGGGAGCTGTTTTTT. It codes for CATSDLKLNTGELFF.